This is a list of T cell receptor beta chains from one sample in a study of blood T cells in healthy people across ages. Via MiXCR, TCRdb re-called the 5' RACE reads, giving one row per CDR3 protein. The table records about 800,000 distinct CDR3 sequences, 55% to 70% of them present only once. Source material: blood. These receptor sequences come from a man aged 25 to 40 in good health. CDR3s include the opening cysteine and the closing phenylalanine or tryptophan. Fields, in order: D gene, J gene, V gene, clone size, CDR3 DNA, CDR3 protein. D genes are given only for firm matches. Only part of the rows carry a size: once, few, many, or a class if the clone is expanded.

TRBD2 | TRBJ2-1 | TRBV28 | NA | TGTGCCAGCATGGGGCTAGCGGGGCCCTTCTACAATGAGCAGTTCTTC | CASMGLAGPFYNEQFF
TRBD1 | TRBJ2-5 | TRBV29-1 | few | TGCAGCGTGCTTATTATGGACAGGGGAAATCAGTACTTC | CSVLIMDRGNQYF
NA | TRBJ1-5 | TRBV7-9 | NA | TGTGCCAGCAGCTTAGCGCAGTATGGGACACCGTCCCTCAATCAGCCCCAGCATTTT | CASSLAQYGTPSLNQPQHF
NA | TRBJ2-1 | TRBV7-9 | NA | TGTGCCAGCAGCTTACTGGCGATTGAGCAGTTCTTC | CASSLLAIEQFF
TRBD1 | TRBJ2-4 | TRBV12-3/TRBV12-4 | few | TGTGCCAGCAGTTTACCCCGGACAGGGATGGACATTCAGTACTTC | CASSLPRTGMDIQYF
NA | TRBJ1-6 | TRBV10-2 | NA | TGCGCCAACAGTGAGGGAGTCGGTTTCTCCTATAATTCACCCCTCCACTTT | CANSEGVGFSYNSPLHF
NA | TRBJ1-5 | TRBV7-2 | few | TGTGCCAGCAGCTTTTCACCGGGGGTTGCTCAGCCCCAGCATTTT | CASSFSPGVAQPQHF
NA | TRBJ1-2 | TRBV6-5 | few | TGTGCCAGCAGTGCTGGGGGGGACGGCTACACCTTC | CASSAGGDGYTF
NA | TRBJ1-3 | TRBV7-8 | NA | TGTGCCAGCAGCCTAGAGAGTTACGTGGGCACCATATATTTT | CASSLESYVGTIYF
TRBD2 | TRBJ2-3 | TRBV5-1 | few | TGCGCCAGCAGCCTCTTAGCGGGAGGGCCGGGCGATACGCAGTATTTT | CASSLLAGGPGDTQYF
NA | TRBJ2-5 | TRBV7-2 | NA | TGTGCCAGCAGCTATGCTTACCAAGAGACCCAGTACTTC | CASSYAYQETQYF
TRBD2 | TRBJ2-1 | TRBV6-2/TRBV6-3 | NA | TGTGCCAGCCCTTCTAGCGGTCCCGACTACAATGAGCAGTTCTTC | CASPSSGPDYNEQFF
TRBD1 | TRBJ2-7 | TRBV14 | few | TGTGCCAGCAGCCACCTGCCGGGGACAGCCTACGAGCAGTACTTC | CASSHLPGTAYEQYF
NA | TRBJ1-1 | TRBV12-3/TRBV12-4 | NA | TGTGCCAGCAGTTCCGCCTCATCTAGGAGTCGAGGCACTGAAGCTTTCTTT | CASSSASSRSRGTEAFF
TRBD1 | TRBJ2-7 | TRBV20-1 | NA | TGCAGTGCATCGACAGGGAGTTTCTACGAGCAGTACTTC | CSASTGSFYEQYF
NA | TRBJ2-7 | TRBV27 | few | TGTGCCAGTAAACAGCGGACAGAATTAAGGTCCGAGCAGTACTTC | CASKQRTELRSEQYF
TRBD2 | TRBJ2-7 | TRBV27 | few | TGTGCCAGCGAACCGGGCGGGAGCTCGAGGGAGCAGTACTTC | CASEPGGSSREQYF
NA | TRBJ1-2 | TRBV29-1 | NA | TGCAGCGTGGCCGGGACACAAAACTATGGCTACACCTTC | CSVAGTQNYGYTF
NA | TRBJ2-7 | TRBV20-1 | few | TGCAGTGCTAGCGACCTGGGGCGGGTAGGGGAATACGAGCAGTACTTC | CSASDLGRVGEYEQYF
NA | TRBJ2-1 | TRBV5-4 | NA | TGTGCCAGCAGCTTGGAATATTACGGGGGCTACAATGAGCAGTTCTTC | CASSLEYYGGYNEQFF
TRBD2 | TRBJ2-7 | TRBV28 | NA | TGTGCCAGCAGTTTAAAGCGGGAGGGCCTTAGGTCCTACGAGCAGTACTTC | CASSLKREGLRSYEQYF
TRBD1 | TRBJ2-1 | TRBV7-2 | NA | TGTGCCAGCAGCCGACAGGGGAGCGATGAGCAGTTCTTC | CASSRQGSDEQFF
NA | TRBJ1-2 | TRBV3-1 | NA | TGTGCCAGCAGCCAAGACTCGGCCGGGAACTATGGCTACACCTTC | CASSQDSAGNYGYTF
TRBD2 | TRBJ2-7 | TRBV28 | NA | TGTGCCAGCAGTTCCCCGACTAGCGGGGAACACGACGAGCAGTACTTC | CASSSPTSGEHDEQYF
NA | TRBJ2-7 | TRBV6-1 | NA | TGTGCCAGCAGTCCGTTTGGGCTAGCAACAAACGAGCAGTACTTC | CASSPFGLATNEQYF
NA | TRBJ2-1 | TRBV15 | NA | TGTGCCACCAGCAGCCGGCAAGGCGACGAGCAGTTCTTC | CATSSRQGDEQFF
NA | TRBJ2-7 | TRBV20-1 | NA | TGCAGTGCTAGAGACTTCGGGAGCTCCTACGAGCAGTACTTC | CSARDFGSSYEQYF
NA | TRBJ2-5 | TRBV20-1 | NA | TGCAGTGCGCCTGTGGGATTCGAGACCCAGTACTTC | CSAPVGFETQYF
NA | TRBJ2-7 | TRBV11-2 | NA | TGTGCCAGCAGCTTAGTTCAGGAGGGGTCCTACGAGCAGTACTTC | CASSLVQEGSYEQYF
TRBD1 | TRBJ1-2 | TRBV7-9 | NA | TGTGCCAGCAGCCTAGAATTCAACAGGGGATCCAACTATGGCTACACCTTC | CASSLEFNRGSNYGYTF
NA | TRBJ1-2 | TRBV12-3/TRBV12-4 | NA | TGTGCCAGCAGCCCTGTTACGGGGGCTGGCTGTGGCTACACCTTC | CASSPVTGAGCGYTF
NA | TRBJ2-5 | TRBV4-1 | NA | TGCGCCAGCAGCCAAGGCCTTGGGGTCCAAGAGACCCAGTACTTC | CASSQGLGVQETQYF
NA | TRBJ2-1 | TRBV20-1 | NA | TGCAGTGCTAGAGCCGCAACGCAAGGGTTTGAGCAGTTCTTC | CSARAATQGFEQFF
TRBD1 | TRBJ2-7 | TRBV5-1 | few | TGCGCCAGCAGCGTGAAAGGACAGGGGAGCTACGAGCAGTACTTC | CASSVKGQGSYEQYF
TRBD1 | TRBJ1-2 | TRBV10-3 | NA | TGTGCCATCAGTACAGGGGCTAACTATGGCTACACCTTC | CAISTGANYGYTF
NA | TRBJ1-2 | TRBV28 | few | TGTGCCAGCAGTTCAGGCGGGAATAACTATGGCTACACCTTC | CASSSGGNNYGYTF
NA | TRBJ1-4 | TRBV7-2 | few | TGTGCCAGCAGCTTAGAGTCCGCAAATGAAAAACTGTTTTTT | CASSLESANEKLFF
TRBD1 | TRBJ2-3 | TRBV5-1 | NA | TGCGCCAGCAGCTTGACTGGGACAGGGATAGATACGCAGTATTTT | CASSLTGTGIDTQYF
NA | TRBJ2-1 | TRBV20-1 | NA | TGCAGTGCTAATCCCCCTACCTACAATGAGCAGTTCTTC | CSANPPTYNEQFF
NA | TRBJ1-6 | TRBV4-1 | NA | TGCGCCAGCAGCCAAGTTGCGGAGGGGAGGAATTCACCCCTCCACTTT | CASSQVAEGRNSPLHF
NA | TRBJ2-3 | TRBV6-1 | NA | TGTGCCAGCATCCGGGCGAGAGACACAGATACGCAGTATTTT | CASIRARDTDTQYF
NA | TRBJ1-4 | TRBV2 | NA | TGTGCCAGCATGAAAGGGAGGATTGAAAAACTGTTTTTT | CASMKGRIEKLFF
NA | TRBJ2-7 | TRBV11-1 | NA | TGTGCCAGCAGCCATAAGGGGCTTACCTACGAGCAGTACTTC | CASSHKGLTYEQYF
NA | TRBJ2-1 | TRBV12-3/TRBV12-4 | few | TGTGCCAGCAGTTTAGGCCCCGGGGGCCCCAATGAGCAGTTCTTC | CASSLGPGGPNEQFF
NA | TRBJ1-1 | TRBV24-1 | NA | TGTGCCACCAGTGATCCGACGTTTCGGGATCCAGGGAACACTGAAGCTTTCTTT | CATSDPTFRDPGNTEAFF
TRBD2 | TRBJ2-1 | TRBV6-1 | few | TGTGCCAGCAGCCTTAGCGGGAGAATCTATGAGCAGTTCTTC | CASSLSGRIYEQFF
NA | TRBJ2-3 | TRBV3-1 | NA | TGTGCCAGCAGCCAACCCGGGACTGGGGCCGGCACAGATACGCAGTATTTT | CASSQPGTGAGTDTQYF
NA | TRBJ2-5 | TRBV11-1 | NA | TGTGCCAGCAGCGCAAAAACGCAAGGGTCGGAGACCCAGTACTTC | CASSAKTQGSETQYF
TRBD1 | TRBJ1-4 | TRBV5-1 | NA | TGCGCCAGCAGCAGCGGGGACAGGGAAGGCGAAAAACTGTTTTTT | CASSSGDREGEKLFF
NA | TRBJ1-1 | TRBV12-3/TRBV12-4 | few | TGTGCCAGCAGTTCCGCAGACACTGAAGCTTTCTTT | CASSSADTEAFF
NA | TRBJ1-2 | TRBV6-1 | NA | TGTGCCAGCAGTTGGACCCAGGGCCAGGGTGGCTACACCTTC | CASSWTQGQGGYTF
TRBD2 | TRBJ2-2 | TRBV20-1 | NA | TGCAGTGCTAGGAGCGGGAGCGTTGCCGGGGAGCTGTTTTTT | CSARSGSVAGELFF
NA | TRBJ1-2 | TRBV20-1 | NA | TGCAGTGCTAACCATAATAGGGTATCCTATGGCTACACCTTC | CSANHNRVSYGYTF
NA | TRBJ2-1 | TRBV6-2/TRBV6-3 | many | TGTGCCAGCAGAGGGGGTAGCTCCTACAATGAGCAGTTCTTC | CASRGGSSYNEQFF
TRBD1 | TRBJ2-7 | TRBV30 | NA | TGTGCCTGGAGGATCTGGGGACAGGGCTCCTACGAGCAGTACTTC | CAWRIWGQGSYEQYF
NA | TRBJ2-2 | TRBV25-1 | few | TGTGCCAGCAGGCCCGGGACGTCCCTTACCGGGGAGCTGTTTTTT | CASRPGTSLTGELFF
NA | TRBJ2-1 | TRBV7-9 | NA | TGTGCCAGCAGTAAAGCGGGCGTTGCCTCCTACAATGAGCAGTTCTTC | CASSKAGVASYNEQFF
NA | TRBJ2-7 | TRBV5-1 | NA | TGCGCCAGCAGCCCCAGATCGACCCAACTAACCTACAATGAGCAGTACTTC | CASSPRSTQLTYNEQYF
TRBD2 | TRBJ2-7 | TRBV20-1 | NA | TGCAGTGCTAGGCGTGTACTAGCGGCCTACAATGAGCAGTACTTC | CSARRVLAAYNEQYF
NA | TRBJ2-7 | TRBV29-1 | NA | TGCAGCGTTGAGGTGGAGGGAAAAAAACTCTACGAGCAGTACTTC | CSVEVEGKKLYEQYF